The sequence of this T cell receptor beta chain was determined in a study of blood T cell repertoires in COVID-19. Study overall: COVID-19 samples, acute and convalescent, were from the United States, Italy and Spain.

Clones were sequenced by immunoSEQ multiplex PCR, and TCRdb holds only the in-frame ones, with some missing. The sample lists approximately 94,000 clones; 85% to 90% were seen once. Trimming pared 4 bases from V and 3 bases from J, leaving 13 bases between. CDR1 is MDHEN and CDR2 is SYDVKM in the germline V gene. The CDR3 contains 15 residues. This clonotype was obtained from a woman aged 70-85 years with acute or convalescent COVID-19. Sequencing was carried out using peripheral blood. This chain joins TRBV28 and TRBJ2-4; D perhaps matches TRBD2 (5 bases). The chain's CDR3 is CASSSPGSVKNIQYF. The CDR3 bases are TGTGCCAGCAGTTCCCCAGGTAGCGTCAAAAACATTCAGTACTTC.